The 3 T cell receptor beta chains in this list originate from one sample, sequenced in a study of T cells in Graves' hyperthyroidism and ophthalmopathy. Amplified regions were TCR beta CDR3 sequences from RNA transcripts. The TCR CDR3 was amplified in a first-round RT-PCR using the HTBI primer set. MiXCR was run by TCRdb on the multiplex PCR reads, yielding one entry per CDR3 protein. The sample records about 710,000 distinct CDR3 sequences, roughly 15% being singletons. Source material: blood. These receptors originate from a man younger than 35 with Graves' hyperthyroidism.

This clonotype came up a few times. The V and J genes are TRBV6-2 or TRBV6-3 and TRBJ1-1, with D possibly TRBD1 on 5 matching bases. CDR3 length: 14 amino acids. Germline lookup yields CDR1 MNHEY and CDR2 SVGEGT. Deletions cut 0 bases from V and 1 base from J, with 6 bases between. CDR3 residues: CASSYSRGNTEAFF. The DNA for the CDR3 is TGTGCCAGCAGTTACTCGAGGGGGAACACTGAAGCTTTCTTT.

This clonotype was counted ten times or more. The chain combines TRBV28 with TRBJ2-7, with D perhaps matching TRBD1 or TRBD2 (5 bases each). Trimming stripped 8 bases from V and 0 bases from J, with 20 bases between. This CDR3 has 16 residues. Per germline, CDR1 MDHEN and CDR2 SYDVKM. The CDR3 spells CASWGSSALTSYEQYF. In nucleotides, the CDR3 is TGTGCCAGCTGGGGGTCCTCAGCGCTTACCTCCTACGAGCAGTACTTC. Variable domain in full (rest from reference TRBV28 and TRBJ2-7): DVKVTQSSRYLVKRTGEKVFLECVQDMDHENMFWYRQDPGLGLRLIYFSYDVKMKEKGDIPEGYSVSREKKERFSLILESASTNQTSMYLCASWGSSALTSYEQYFGPGTRLTVT.

The V and J genes are TRBV7-8 and TRBJ1-4, with 9 bases fitting TRBD1. The CDR3 consists of 16 residues. CDR1 SGHVS and CDR2 FQNEAQ come from the germline V gene. The V and J ends lost 5 bases and 8 bases, in that order; junction bases with no gene match: 12. CDR3 sequence: CASSLYRGRLREKLFF. DNA of the CDR3: TGTGCCAGCAGCCTATACAGGGGGCGCTTGAGGGAAAAACTGTTTTTT.